These T cell receptor beta chains were read from a single sample in a study of T cells after yellow fever vaccination. TCRdb reprocessed the 5' RACE reads with MiXCR, giving one entry per CDR3 protein. The table includes 120,000 or so distinct CDR3 sequences, almost 9% detected once. The specimen comprised CD8+ T cells sorted from PBMCs, sampled on the day of the yellow fever booster vaccination. The receptors were gathered from a man between 18 and 29 years old who received the YFV17D yellow fever vaccine. Each CDR3 is given with its conserved first and last residue. Not every row has a clone size; where given, it reads once, few, many or a size class.

few,TRBV20-1,CSARDGVLSYEQYF
.,TRBV4-3,CASSQRGDYLSNEQFF
.,TRBV12-3/TRBV12-4,CASTPFEGRRYNEQFF
.,TRBV4-3,CASSQGEFGYEQYF
.,TRBV6-1,CASSEFLGVSNQPQHF
few,TRBV4-3,CASSQVSVSGNTIYF
many,TRBV11-2,CASSLAFAAGVYNEQFF
.,TRBV12-3/TRBV12-4,CASSRWTAGNTIYF
few,TRBV7-2,CASSLGAWEGRNTEAFF
many,TRBV10-3,CAISELQETQYF